This TCR beta chain was profiled in a study of blood T cells in healthy people across ages. Study outcomes and limitations: It was the long-lived donors that had more naive CD4+ cells and higher diversity than aged donors.

Sample-barcoded 5' priming and a J-beta primer mix drove a second PCR of about 6 to 12 cycles. TCRdb called the 5' RACE reads again in MiXCR, with one record for every CDR3 protein. The repertoire holds over a million distinct CDR3 sequences, over 35% seen once, with 18% in the top ten. Trimming took off 0 bases at V and 10 bases at J, with 10 bases between the two ends. Germline CDR1 and CDR2: LNHDA and SQIVND (reference sequence). This CDR3 has 13 residues. As concerns this clonotype: Its antigen remains unknown.

Sequencing was done on a sample of blood. The genes are TRBV19 and TRBJ2-1; no reliable D call. The sequence was obtained from a woman aged 55-75 years in good health. The CDR3 DNA reads TGTGCCAGTAGTATAGACCTCGAAACGGAGCAGTTCTTC. Its translation: CASSIDLETEQFF.